This T cell receptor (beta chain) was obtained from a study of shared clonotypes between healthy human individuals. Measured with immunoSEQ multiplex PCR; TCRdb has only the in-frame clones, and not every one. This sample has around 2.1 million clones, with around 95% found just once. The sample holds one count of this clone. The source of this sequence is a man aged 18 to 30 in good health. Sequenced material: naive CD4+ T cells sorted from blood. Stated subset: CD45RA+ positively selected.

CDR3 amino acids: CASSWSASYEQYF. For the CDR3, the DNA is TGTGCCAGCAGCTGGAGTGCCTCCTACGAGCAGTACTTC. This chain joins TRBV7-2 and TRBJ2-7; D remains unclear. Trimming took 4 bases from V and 0 from J, leaving 7 bases between them. The CDR3 runs 13 residues. CDR1 and CDR2 (germline): SGHTA, FQGNSA.